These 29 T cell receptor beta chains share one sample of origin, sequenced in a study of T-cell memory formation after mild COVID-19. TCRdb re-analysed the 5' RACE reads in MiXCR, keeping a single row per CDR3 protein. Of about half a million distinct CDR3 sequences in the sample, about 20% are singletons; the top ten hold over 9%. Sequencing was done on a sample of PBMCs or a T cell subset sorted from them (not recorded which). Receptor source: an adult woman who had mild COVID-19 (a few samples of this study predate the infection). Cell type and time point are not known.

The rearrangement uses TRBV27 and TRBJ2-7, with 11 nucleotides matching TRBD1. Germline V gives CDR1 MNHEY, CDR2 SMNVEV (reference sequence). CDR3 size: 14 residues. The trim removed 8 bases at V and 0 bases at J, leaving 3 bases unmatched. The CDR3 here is CASLGTGGSYEQYF. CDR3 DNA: TGTGCCAGCCTTGGGACAGGGGGCTCCTACGAGCAGTACTTC.

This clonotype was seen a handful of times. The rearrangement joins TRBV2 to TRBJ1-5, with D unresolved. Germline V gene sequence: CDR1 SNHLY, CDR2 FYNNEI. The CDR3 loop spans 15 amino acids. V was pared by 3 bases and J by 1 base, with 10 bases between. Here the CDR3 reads CASSEAGLSNQPQHF. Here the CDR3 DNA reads TGTGCCAGCAGTGAGGCGGGCTTGAGCAATCAGCCCCAGCATTTT. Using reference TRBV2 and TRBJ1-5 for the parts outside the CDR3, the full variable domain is EPEVTQTPSHQVTQMGQEVILRCVPISNHLYFYWYRQILGQKVEFLVSFYNNEISEKSEIFDDQFSVERPDGSNFTLKIRSTKLEDSAMYFCASSEAGLSNQPQHFGDGTRLSIL.

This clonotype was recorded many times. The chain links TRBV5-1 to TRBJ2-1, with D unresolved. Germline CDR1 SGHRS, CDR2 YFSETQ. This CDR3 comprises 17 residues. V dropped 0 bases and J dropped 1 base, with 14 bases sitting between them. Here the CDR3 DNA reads TGCGCCAGCAGCTTGGCCGGAAGTCCCCTTTCCTACAATGAGCAGTTCTTC. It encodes CASSLAGSPLSYNEQFF.

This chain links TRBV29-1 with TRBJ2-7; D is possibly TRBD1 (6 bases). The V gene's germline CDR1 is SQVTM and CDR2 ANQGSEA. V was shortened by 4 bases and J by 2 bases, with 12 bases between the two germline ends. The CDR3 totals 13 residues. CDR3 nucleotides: TGCAGCGTTGGACAGGATGGTCCCTACGAGCAGTACTTC. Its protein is CSVGQDGPYEQYF.

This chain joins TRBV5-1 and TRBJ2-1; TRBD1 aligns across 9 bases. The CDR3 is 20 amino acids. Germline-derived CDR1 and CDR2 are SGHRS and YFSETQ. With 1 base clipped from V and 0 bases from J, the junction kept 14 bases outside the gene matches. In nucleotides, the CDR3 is TGCGCCAGCAGCTTGACCCGGGACAGGGCCCCCAGGAGCTCCTACAATGAGCAGTTCTTC. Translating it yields CASSLTRDRAPRSSYNEQFF.

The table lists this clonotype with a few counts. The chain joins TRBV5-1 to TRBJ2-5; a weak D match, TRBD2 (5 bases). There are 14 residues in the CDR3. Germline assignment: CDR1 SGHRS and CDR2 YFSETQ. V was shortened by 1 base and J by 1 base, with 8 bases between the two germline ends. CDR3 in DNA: TGCGCCAGCAGCTTGTTGAGCGGCCAAGAGACCCAGTACTTC. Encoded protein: CASSLLSGQETQYF.

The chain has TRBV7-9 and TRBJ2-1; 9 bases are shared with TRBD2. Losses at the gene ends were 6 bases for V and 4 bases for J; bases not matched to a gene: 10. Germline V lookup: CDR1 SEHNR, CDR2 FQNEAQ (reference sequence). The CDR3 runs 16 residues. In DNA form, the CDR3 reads TGTGCCAGCAGTCCCCCTAGCGGGACTCTTTACAATGAGCAGTTCTTC. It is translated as CASSPPSGTLYNEQFF.

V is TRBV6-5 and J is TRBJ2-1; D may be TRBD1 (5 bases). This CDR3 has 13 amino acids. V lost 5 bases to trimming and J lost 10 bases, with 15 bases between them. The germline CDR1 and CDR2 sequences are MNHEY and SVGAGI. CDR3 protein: CASSPSDQGEQFF. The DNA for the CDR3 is TGTGCCAGCAGTCCATCTGACCAGGGAGAGCAGTTCTTC.

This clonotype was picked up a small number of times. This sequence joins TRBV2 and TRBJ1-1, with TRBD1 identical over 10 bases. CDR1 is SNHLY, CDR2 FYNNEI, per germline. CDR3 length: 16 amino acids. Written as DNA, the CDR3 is TGTGCGGGGAGGGACCCCGGGACAGGGGTTGACACTGAAGCTTTCTTT. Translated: CAGRDPGTGVDTEAFF.

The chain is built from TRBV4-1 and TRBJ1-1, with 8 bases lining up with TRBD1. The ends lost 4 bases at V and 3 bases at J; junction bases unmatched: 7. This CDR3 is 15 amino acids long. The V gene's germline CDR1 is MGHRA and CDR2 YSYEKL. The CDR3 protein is CASSPQGGSDTEAFF. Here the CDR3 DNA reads TGCGCCAGCAGCCCACAGGGGGGGTCGGACACTGAAGCTTTCTTT.

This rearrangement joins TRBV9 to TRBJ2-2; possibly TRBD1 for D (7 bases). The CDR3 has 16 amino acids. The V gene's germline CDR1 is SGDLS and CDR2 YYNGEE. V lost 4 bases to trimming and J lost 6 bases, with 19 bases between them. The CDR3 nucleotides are TGTGCCAGCAGCCCCACAGGGGAAAGGAGGGCCGGGGAGCTGTTTTTT. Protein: CASSPTGERRAGELFF.

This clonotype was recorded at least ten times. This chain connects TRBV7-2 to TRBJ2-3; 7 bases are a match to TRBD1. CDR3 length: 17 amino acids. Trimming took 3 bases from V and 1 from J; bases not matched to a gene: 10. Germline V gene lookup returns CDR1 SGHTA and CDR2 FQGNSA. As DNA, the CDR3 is TGTGCCAGCAGCTTCCGCCCTACAGGGGCCGGCACAGATACGCAGTATTTT. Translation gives CASSFRPTGAGTDTQYF.

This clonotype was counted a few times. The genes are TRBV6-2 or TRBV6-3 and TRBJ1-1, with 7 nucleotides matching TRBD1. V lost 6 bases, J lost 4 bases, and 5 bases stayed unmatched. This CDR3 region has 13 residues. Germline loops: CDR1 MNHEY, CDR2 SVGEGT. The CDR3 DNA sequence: TGTGCCAGCAGACCGGGACAGTTCACTGAAGCTTTCTTT. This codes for CASRPGQFTEAFF.

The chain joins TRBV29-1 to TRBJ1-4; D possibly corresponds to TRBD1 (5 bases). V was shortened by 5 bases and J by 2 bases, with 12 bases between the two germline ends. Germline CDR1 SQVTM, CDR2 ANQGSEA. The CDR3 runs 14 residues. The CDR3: CSVLQGGTNEKLFF. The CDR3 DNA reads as TGCAGCGTTCTGCAGGGAGGTACTAATGAAAAACTGTTTTTT.

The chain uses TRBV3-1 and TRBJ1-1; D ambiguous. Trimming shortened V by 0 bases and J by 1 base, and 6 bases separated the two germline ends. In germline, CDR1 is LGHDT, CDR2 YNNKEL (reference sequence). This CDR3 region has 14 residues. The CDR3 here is CASSQDPRNTEAFF. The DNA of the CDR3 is TGTGCCAGCAGCCAAGACCCCAGGAACACTGAAGCTTTCTTT.

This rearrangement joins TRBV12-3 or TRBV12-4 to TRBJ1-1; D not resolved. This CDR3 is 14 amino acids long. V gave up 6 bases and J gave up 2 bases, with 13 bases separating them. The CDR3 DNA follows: TGTGCCAGCAGCCCTCACCGACCTAACACTGAAGCTTTCTTT. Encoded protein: CASSPHRPNTEAFF.

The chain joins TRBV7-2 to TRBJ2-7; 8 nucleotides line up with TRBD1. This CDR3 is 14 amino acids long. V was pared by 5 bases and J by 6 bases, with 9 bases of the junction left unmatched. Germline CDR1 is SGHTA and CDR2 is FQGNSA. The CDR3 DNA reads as TGTGCCAGCAGCCCACGACAGCAGGGGGCCGAGCAGTACTTC. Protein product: CASSPRQQGAEQYF.

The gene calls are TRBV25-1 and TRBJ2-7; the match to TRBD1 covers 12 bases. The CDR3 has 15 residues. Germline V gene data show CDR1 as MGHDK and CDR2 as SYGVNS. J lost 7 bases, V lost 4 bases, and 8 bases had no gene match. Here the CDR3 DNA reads TGTGCCAGCAGTGCCTGGGACAGGGGGCCGAGAGAGCAGTACTTC. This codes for CASSAWDRGPREQYF.

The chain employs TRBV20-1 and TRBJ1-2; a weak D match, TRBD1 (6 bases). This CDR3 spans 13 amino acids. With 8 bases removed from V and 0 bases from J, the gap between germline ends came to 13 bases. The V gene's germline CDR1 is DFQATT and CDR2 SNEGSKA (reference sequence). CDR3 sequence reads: CSTQTGSNYGYTF. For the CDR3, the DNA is TGCAGTACACAGACAGGTTCTAACTATGGCTACACCTTC.

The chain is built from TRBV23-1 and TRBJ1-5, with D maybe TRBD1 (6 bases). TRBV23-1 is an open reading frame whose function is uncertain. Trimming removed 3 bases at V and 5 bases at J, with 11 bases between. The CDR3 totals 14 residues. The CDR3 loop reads CASSHYRVHQPQHF. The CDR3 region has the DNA TGCGCCAGCAGTCATTACAGGGTCCATCAGCCCCAGCATTTT.

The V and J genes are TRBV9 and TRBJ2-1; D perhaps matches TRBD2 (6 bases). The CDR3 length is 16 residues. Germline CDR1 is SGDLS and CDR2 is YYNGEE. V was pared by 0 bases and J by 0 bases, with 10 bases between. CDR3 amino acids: CASSVGVGSSYNEQFF. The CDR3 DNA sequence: TGTGCCAGCAGCGTAGGGGTCGGGAGCTCCTACAATGAGCAGTTCTTC.

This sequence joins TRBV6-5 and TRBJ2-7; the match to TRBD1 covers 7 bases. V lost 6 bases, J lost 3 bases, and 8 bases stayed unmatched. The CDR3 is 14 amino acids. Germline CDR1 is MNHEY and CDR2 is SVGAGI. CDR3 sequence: CASRRTGQFYEQYF. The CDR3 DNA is TGTGCCAGCAGAAGGACGGGACAGTTCTACGAGCAGTACTTC.

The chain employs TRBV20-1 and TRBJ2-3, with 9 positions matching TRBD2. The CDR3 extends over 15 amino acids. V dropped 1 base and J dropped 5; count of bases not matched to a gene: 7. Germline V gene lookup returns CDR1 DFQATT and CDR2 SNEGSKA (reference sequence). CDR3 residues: CSARGASGKVDTQYF. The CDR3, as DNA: TGCAGTGCTAGAGGGGCTAGCGGGAAGGTAGATACGCAGTATTTT.

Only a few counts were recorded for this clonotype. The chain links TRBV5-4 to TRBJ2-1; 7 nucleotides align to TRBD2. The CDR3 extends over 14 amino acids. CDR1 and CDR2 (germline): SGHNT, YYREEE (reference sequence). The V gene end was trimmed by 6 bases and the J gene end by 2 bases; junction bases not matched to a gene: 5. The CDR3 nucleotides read TGTGCCAGCAATTCTGGGAGGGCCTACAATGAGCAGTTCTTC. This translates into CASNSGRAYNEQFF.

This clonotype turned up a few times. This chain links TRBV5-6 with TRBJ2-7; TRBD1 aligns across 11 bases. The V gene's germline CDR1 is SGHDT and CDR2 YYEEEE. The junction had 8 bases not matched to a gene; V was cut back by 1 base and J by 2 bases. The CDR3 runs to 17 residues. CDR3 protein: CASSLPTLDRGPYEQYF. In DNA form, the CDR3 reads TGTGCCAGCAGCTTGCCCACCTTGGACAGGGGGCCCTACGAGCAGTACTTC. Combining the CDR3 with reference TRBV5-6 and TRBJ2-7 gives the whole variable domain DAGVTQSPTHLIKTRGQQVTLRCSPKSGHDTVSWYQQALGQGPQFIFQYYEEEERQRGNFPDRFSGHQFPNYSSELNVNALLLGDSALYLCASSLPTLDRGPYEQYFGPGTRLTVT.

The CDR3 loop reads CASSDGTGTETQYF. CDR3 DNA sequence: TGTGCCAGCAGCGACGGGACTGGGACGGAGACCCAGTACTTC. The rearrangement links TRBV7-8 to TRBJ2-5; D is perhaps TRBD2 (6 bases). Germline CDR1 reads SGHVS; CDR2 reads FQNEAQ. Trimming removed 5 bases from V and 5 bases from J, with 15 bases in between. This CDR3 comprises 14 residues.

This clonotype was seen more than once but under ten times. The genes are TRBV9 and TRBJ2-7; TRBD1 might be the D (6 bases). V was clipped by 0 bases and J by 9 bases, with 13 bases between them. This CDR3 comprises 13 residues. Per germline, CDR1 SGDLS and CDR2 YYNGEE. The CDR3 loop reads CASSVDRTAAQYF. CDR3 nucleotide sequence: TGTGCCAGCAGCGTAGATCGGACAGCCGCGCAGTACTTC.

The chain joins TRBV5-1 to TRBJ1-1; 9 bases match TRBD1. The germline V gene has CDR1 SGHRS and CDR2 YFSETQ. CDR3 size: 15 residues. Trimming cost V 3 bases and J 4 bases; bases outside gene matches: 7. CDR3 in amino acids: CASSSQGAESTEAFF. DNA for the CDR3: TGCGCCAGCAGCTCACAGGGGGCTGAGAGCACTGAAGCTTTCTTT.

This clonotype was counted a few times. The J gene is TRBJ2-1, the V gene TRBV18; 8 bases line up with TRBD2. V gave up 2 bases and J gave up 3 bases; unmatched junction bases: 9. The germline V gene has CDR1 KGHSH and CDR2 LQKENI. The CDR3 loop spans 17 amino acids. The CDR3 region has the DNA TGTGCCAGCTCACCAAAGCTGGAGCGGGAGTTCTACAATGAGCAGTTCTTC. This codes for CASSPKLEREFYNEQFF.